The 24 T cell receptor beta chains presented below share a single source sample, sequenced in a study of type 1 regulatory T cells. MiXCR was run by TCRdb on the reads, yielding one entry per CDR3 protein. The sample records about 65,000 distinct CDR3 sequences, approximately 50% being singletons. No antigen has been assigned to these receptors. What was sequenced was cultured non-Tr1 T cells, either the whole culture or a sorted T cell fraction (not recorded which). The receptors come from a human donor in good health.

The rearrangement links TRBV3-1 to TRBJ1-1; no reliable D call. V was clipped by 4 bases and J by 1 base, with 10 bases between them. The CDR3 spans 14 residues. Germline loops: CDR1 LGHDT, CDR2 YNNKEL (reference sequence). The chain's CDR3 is CASSPQVKNTEAFF. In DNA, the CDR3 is TGTGCCAGCAGCCCCCAGGTTAAGAACACTGAAGCTTTCTTT.

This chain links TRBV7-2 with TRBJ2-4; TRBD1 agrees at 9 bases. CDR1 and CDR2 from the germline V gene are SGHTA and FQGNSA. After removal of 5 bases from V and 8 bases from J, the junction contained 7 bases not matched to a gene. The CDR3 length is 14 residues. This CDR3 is CASSETGGTHIQYF. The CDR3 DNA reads TGTGCCAGCAGCGAGACAGGGGGGACACACATTCAGTACTTC.

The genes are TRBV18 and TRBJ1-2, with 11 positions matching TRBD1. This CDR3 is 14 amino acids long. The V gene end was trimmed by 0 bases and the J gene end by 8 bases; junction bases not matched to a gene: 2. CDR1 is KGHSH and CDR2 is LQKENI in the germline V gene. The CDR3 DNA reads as TGTGCCAGCTCACCACCCGGGACAGGGGGAGGCTACACCTTC. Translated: CASSPPGTGGGYTF.

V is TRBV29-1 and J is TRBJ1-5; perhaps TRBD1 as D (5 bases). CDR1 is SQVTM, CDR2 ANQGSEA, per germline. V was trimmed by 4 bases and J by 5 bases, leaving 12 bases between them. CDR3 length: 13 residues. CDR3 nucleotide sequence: TGCAGCGTTGTCCAGGGACGGGATCAGCCCCAGCATTTT. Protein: CSVVQGRDQPQHF.

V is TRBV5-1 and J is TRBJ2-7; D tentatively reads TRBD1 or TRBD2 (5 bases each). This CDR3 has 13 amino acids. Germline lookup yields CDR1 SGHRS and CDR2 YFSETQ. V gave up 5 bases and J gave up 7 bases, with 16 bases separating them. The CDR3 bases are TGCGCCAGCAGTACTACCCCGGGACGGGAGCAGTACTTC. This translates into CASSTTPGREQYF.

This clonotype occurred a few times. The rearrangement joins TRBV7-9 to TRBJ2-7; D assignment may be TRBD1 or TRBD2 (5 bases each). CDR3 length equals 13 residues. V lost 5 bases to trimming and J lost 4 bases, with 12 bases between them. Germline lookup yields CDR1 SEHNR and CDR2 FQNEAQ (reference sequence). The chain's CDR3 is CASSPGPSYEQYF. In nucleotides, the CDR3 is TGTGCCAGCAGCCCGGGACCATCTTACGAGCAGTACTTC.

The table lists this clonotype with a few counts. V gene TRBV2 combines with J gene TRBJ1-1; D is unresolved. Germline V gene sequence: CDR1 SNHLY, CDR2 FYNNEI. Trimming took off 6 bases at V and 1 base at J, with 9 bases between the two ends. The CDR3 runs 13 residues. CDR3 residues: CASRVRPNTEAFF. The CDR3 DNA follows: TGTGCCAGCAGGGTTCGGCCGAACACTGAAGCTTTCTTT.

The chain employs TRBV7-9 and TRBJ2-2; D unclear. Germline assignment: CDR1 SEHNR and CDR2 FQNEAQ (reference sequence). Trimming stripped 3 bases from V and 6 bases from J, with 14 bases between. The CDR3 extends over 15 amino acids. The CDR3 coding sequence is TGTGCCAGCAGCTTTTACGATCCCGGTGCCGGGGAGCTGTTTTTT. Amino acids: CASSFYDPGAGELFF.

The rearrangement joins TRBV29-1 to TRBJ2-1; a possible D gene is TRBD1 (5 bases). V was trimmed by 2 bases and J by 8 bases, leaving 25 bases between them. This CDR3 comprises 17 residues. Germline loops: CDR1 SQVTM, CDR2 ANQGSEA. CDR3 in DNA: TGCAGCGTTGAACCATCAACGGTGCTGGACACCAGCTATGAGCAGTTCTTC. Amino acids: CSVEPSTVLDTSYEQFF.

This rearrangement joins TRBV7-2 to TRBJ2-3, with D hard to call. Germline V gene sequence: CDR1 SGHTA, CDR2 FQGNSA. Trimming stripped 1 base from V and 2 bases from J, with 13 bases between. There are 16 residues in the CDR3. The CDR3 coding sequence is TGTGCCAGCAGCTTAGGCGTTAGCCCTTTCACAGATACGCAGTATTTT. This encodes CASSLGVSPFTDTQYF.

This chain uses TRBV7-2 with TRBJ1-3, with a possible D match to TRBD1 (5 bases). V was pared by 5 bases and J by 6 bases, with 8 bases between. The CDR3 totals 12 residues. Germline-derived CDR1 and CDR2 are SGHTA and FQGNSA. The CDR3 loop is CASSGGVNTIYF. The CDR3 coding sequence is TGTGCCAGCAGCGGAGGGGTAAACACCATATATTTT.

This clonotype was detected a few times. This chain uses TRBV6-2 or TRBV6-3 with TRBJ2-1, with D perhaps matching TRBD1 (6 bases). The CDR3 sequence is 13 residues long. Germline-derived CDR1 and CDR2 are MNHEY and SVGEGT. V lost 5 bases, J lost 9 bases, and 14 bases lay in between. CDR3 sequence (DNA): TGTGCCAGCAGTAAGACCAGGGGTTTTGAGCAGTTCTTC. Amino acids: CASSKTRGFEQFF.

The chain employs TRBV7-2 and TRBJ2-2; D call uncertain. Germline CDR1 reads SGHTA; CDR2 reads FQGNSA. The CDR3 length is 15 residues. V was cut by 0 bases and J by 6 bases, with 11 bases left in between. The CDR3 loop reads CASSLAITEAGELFF. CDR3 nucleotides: TGTGCCAGCAGCTTAGCGATAACCGAGGCCGGGGAGCTGTTTTTT.

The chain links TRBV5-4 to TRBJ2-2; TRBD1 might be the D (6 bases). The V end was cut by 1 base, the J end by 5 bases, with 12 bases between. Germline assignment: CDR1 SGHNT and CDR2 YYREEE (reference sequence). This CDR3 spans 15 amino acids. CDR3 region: CASSLMGARTGELFF. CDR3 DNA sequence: TGTGCCAGCAGCTTGATGGGGGCGAGGACCGGGGAGCTGTTTTTT.

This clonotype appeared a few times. The CDR3 reads CASSSPRRGDTDTQYF. The CDR3 region has the DNA TGTGCCAGCAGTTCCCCCCGGCGGGGAGACACAGATACGCAGTATTTT. The rearrangement uses TRBV28 and TRBJ2-3; D perhaps matches TRBD2 (6 bases). Germline V lookup: CDR1 MDHEN, CDR2 SYDVKM. The CDR3 runs to 16 residues. Between the trimmed V and J ends, which lost 4 bases and 2 bases, there was a span of 16 bases.

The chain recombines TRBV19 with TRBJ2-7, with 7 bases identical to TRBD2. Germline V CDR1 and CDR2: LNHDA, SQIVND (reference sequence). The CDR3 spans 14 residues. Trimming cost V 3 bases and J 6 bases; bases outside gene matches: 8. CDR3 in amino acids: CASSIGLAVPEQYF. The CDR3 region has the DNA TGTGCCAGTAGTATTGGTCTAGCGGTCCCCGAGCAGTACTTC.

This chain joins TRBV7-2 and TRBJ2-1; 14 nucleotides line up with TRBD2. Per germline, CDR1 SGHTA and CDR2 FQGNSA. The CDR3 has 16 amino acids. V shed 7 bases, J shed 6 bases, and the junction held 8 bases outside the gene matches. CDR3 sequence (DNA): TGTGCCAGCAAACGGACTAGCGGGGGGCTCGGCAATGAGCAGTTCTTC. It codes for CASKRTSGGLGNEQFF.

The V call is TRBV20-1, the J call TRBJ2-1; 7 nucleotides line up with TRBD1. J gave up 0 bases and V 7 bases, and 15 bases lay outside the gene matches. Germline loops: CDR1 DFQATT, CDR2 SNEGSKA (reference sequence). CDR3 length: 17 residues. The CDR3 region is CSVPGQGQKSSYNEQFF. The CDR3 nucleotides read TGCAGTGTTCCCGGCCAGGGACAGAAAAGCTCCTACAATGAGCAGTTCTTC.

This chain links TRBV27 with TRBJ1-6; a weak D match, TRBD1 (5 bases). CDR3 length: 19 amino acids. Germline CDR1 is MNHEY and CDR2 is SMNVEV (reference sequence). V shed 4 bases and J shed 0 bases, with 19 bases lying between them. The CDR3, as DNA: TGTGCCAGCAGTTGGGGACCTGTCATGAACAGCTCCTATAATTCACCCCTCCACTTT. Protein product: CASSWGPVMNSSYNSPLHF.

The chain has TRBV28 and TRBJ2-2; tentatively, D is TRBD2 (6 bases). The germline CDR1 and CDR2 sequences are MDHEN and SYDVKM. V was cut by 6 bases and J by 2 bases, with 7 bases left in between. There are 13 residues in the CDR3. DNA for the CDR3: TGTGCCAGCAGCGGGACTAACACCGGGGAGCTGTTTTTT. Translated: CASSGTNTGELFF.

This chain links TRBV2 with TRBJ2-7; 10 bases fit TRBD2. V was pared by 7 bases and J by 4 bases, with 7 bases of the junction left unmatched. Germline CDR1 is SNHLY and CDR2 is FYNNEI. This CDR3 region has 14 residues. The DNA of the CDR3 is TGTGCCAGCATTGTAACTAGCGGGGTGTACGAGCAGTACTTC. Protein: CASIVTSGVYEQYF.

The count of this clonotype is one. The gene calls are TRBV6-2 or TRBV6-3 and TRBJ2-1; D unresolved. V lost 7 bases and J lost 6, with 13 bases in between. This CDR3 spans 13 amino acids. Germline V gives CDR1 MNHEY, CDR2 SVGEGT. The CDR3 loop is CASTNSLLNEQFF. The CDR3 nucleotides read TGTGCCAGCACCAACAGTCTCCTCAATGAGCAGTTCTTC.

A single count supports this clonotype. In DNA, the CDR3 is TGTGCCAGCAGTTCCGTCAACGCAGATACGCAGTATTTT. Translation: CASSSVNADTQYF. The chain recombines TRBV6-6 with TRBJ2-3; D is unclear. The ends were cut back, 4 bases at V and 4 bases at J, with 9 bases in the middle. The CDR3 runs 13 residues. Looked up from germline, CDR1 is MNHNY and CDR2 is SVGAGI (reference sequence).

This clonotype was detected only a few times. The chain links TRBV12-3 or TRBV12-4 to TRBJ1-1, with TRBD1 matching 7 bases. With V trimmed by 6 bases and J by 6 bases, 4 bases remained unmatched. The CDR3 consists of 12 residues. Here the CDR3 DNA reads TGTGCCAGCAGCTACGACAGGGCTGAAGCTTTCTTT. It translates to CASSYDRAEAFF.